This TCR beta chain was observed in a study of control samples from healthy donors and cancer patients. TCRdb keeps only in-frame clones here, not all; method: immunoSEQ multiplex PCR. Found here are 110,000 to 150,000 clones, 90% to 95% of them singletons; the top ten hold 13% to 15%. The CDR3 length is 16 residues. CDR1 is KGHSH and CDR2 is LQKENI in the germline V gene. With 0 bases removed from V and 1 base from J, the gap between germline ends came to 12 bases. The chain links TRBV18 to TRBJ1-1; maybe TRBD1 (6 bases). Sequenced input: PBMCs. The receptor was isolated from a man in his 60s with colorectal cancer. The CDR3 DNA follows: TGTGCCAGCTCACCACCGAACAGGGAGGCGAACACTGAAGCTTTCTTT. This codes for CASSPPNREANTEAFF. Drawing the rest from reference TRBV18 and TRBJ1-1, the complete variable domain is NAGVMQNPRHLVRRRGQEARLRCSPMKGHSHVYWYRQLPEEGLKFMVYLQKENIIDESGMPKERFSAEFPKEGPSILRIQQVVRGDSAAYFCASSPPNREANTEAFFGQGTRLTVV.